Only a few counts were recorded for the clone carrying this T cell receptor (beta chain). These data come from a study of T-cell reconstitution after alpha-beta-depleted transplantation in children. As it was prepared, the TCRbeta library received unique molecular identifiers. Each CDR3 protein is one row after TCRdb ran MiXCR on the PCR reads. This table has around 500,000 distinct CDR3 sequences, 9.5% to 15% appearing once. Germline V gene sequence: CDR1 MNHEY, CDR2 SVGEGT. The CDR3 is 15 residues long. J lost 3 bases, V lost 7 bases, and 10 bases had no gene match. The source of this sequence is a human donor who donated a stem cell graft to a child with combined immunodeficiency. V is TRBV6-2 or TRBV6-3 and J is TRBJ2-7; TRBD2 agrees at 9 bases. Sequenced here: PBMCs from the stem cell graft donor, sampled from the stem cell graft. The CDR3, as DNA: TGTGCCAGCACCCTCTCCGCGGGGGGGAGCTACGAGCAGTACTTC. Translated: CASTLSAGGSYEQYF.